This T cell receptor (beta chain) was observed in a study of blood T cell repertoires in COVID-19. Study in general: COVID-19 samples, acute and convalescent, were from the United States, Italy and Spain. T cells, B-cell-depleted T cells, or PBMCs provided the cDNA or gDNA that served as material.

In germline, CDR1 is SNHLY, CDR2 FYNNEI. Trimming took off 7 bases at V and 1 base at J, with 10 bases between the two ends. CDR3 length equals 13 residues. Under the authors' procedure: Amplifying reference gene primers gave estimates of nucleated cell counts. Assay used: immunoSEQ multiplex PCR; TCRdb lists only in-frame clones, some missing. V, J and clone size were drawn from that table, and D and trimming were deduced from the DNA. The repertoire holds about 140,000 clones, 75% to 80% seen once, with 9% in the top ten. The material sequenced was peripheral blood. The chain has TRBV2 and TRBJ1-1, with a tentative D call TRBD1 (5 bases). The origin of this receptor is a woman between 50 and 59 years old with active or convalescent COVID-19. The CDR3 region is CASTWGENTEAFF. The CDR3 coding sequence is TGTGCCAGCACTTGGGGGGAGAACACTGAAGCTTTCTTT.